Listed below are T cell receptor beta chains from one sample, sequenced in a study of cytomegalovirus exposure and HLA in healthy donors. The assay was immunoSEQ multiplex PCR, and TCRdb's table has in-frame clones only and misses some. The table has 180,000 or so clones, over 80% seen once. The sample consisted of PBMCs. The receptors originated from a woman between 50 and 59 years old in good health and CMV-seropositive. The CDR3 runs from the conserved cysteine through the conserved F or W. Fields, in order: J gene, D gene, clone size, V gene, CDR3 DNA, CDR3 protein. D genes are given only for firm matches. Size is omitted from some rows. Given values are once, few, many or a class for expanded clones.

TRBJ2-2	TRBD2	NA	TRBV6-5	TGTGCCAGCACCCAGGGACTAGGAGTAACCGGGGAGCTGTTTTTT	CASTQGLGVTGELFF
TRBJ1-1	TRBD1	few	TRBV7-9	TGTGCCAGCAGCTTAGCCAGGGGGCGGACTGAAGCTTTCTTT	CASSLARGRTEAFF
TRBJ1-1	NA	NA	TRBV9	TGTGCCAGCAGCGGGGGCGGGGCGGTGGACACTGAAGCTTTCTTT	CASSGGGAVDTEAFF
TRBJ1-4	NA	NA	TRBV28	TGTGCCAGCGGTAGATCGGGGTTGACTAATGAAAAACTGTTTTTT	CASGRSGLTNEKLFF
TRBJ2-1	TRBD2	NA	TRBV4-2	TGTGCCAGCAGCCAAGATCTTGGCGGGAGGGCCTATAATGAGCAGTTCTTC	CASSQDLGGRAYNEQFF
TRBJ2-7	TRBD2	NA	TRBV7-2	TGTGCCAGCAGCTTATTGCTAGCGGGAGACGAGCAGTACTTC	CASSLLLAGDEQYF
TRBJ2-7	TRBD2	NA	TRBV7-2	TGTGCCAGCAGCTTCTCAATAGCGGGCTCCTACGAGCAGTACTTC	CASSFSIAGSYEQYF
TRBJ1-4	NA	NA	TRBV4-2	TGTGCCAGCAGCTCCGGGATAAGGAATGAAAAACTGTTTTTT	CASSSGIRNEKLFF
TRBJ1-1	NA	few	TRBV19	TGTGCCAGTAGTGTTTCACAGGGTAACACTGAAGCTTTCTTT	CASSVSQGNTEAFF
TRBJ2-2	TRBD2	NA	TRBV9	TGTGCCAGCAGCCCAGACTATGGACTAGCCGTGAGGTCCGGGGAGCTGTTTTTT	CASSPDYGLAVRSGELFF
TRBJ2-7	TRBD1	NA	TRBV10-3	TGTGCCATCAGTGAGACGAGGCGACAGGGTTCCTACGAGCAGTACTTC	CAISETRRQGSYEQYF
TRBJ2-3	TRBD2	NA	TRBV28	TGTGCCAGCAGTTTCCGTCTAGCGGGAGGACCAGATACGCAGTATTTT	CASSFRLAGGPDTQYF
TRBJ2-1	TRBD1	NA	TRBV15	TGTGCCACCAGCAGAGCCGGGACAGGGGCGGGGGATACATACAATGAGCAGTTCTTC	CATSRAGTGAGDTYNEQFF
TRBJ1-4	NA	few	TRBV4-3	TGCGCCAGCAGCCAAGAAGGCGGGGAATGGGAAAAACTGTTTTTT	CASSQEGGEWEKLFF
TRBJ2-5	NA	few	TRBV7-9	TGTGCCAGCAGCTTTAGACTATGGGAGACCCAGTACTTC	CASSFRLWETQYF
TRBJ2-3	TRBD2	NA	TRBV25-1	TGTGCCAGCAGTCGAATTGGAGGACTAGCGGTCACAGATACGCAGTATTTT	CASSRIGGLAVTDTQYF
TRBJ2-5	NA	once	TRBV4-3	TGCGCCAGCAGCCCCGAAGGGGGGGCGCGAGAGACCCAGTACTTC	CASSPEGGARETQYF
TRBJ2-5	TRBD2	NA	TRBV6-5	TGTGCCAGCAGTTACGGGGTAGCGGGGGCCCAGACCCAGTACTTC	CASSYGVAGAQTQYF
TRBJ2-5	TRBD1	NA	TRBV6-5	TGTGCCAGCAGTTACGACAGGGGTGAGACCCAGTACTTC	CASSYDRGETQYF
TRBJ2-7	NA	NA	TRBV7-6	TGTGCCAGCAGCTCCCAGGGCACCTACGAGCAGTACTTC	CASSSQGTYEQYF
TRBJ1-2	TRBD1	NA	TRBV18	TGTGCCAGCTCACCCGCGACAGGGGGTACGTCGATTGGCTACACCTTC	CASSPATGGTSIGYTF
TRBJ2-1	TRBD2	NA	TRBV9	TGTGCCAGCGGGGACGACCTCGGCTTAGCGGGAGAGCAGTTCTTC	CASGDDLGLAGEQFF
TRBJ2-3	TRBD2	NA	TRBV5-4	TGTGCCAGCAGCGTCCCTACGGGGGGGCGCACAGATACGCAGTATTTT	CASSVPTGGRTDTQYF
TRBJ2-2	NA	NA	TRBV15	TGTGCCACAGGAACCTACGGGGACACCGGGGAGCTGTTTTTT	CATGTYGDTGELFF
TRBJ2-7	TRBD2	NA	TRBV19	TGTGCCAGTAAGAAGAGTCTAGCGGTCCACGAGCAGTACTTC	CASKKSLAVHEQYF
TRBJ2-7	TRBD2	NA	TRBV27	TGTGCCAGCAGTTTATTGATAGCGGGATCCTACGAGCAGTACTTC	CASSLLIAGSYEQYF
TRBJ2-6	NA	once	TRBV5-4	TGTGCCAGCAGCTTGGCCGCAGGGGGGAGGTCTGGGGCCAACGTCCTGACTTTC	CASSLAAGGRSGANVLTF
TRBJ2-1	NA	few	TRBV5-4	TGTGCCAGCAGCTTGAGTCCCAGAGGCGGGTACAATGAGCAGTTCTTC	CASSLSPRGGYNEQFF
TRBJ2-1	NA	NA	TRBV2	TGTGCCAGCAGTGCCCAGACTAGAGGTTCCAATGAGCAGTTCTTC	CASSAQTRGSNEQFF
TRBJ1-1	NA	NA	TRBV28	TGTGCCAGCAGTTTACGCGCGGTTGAAGCTTTCTTT	CASSLRAVEAFF
TRBJ1-2	NA	NA	TRBV30	TGTGCCTGGAGTGTAGGGATTAGGACAGATGGCTACACCTTC	CAWSVGIRTDGYTF
TRBJ1-3	TRBD1	NA	TRBV11-2	TGTGCCAGCAGCCCATCCGGGACAGGGGGCCGCTCTGGAAACACCATATATTTT	CASSPSGTGGRSGNTIYF
TRBJ2-5	TRBD2	NA	TRBV5-1	TGCGCCAGCAGCTTGGCCGGGGGACTAGGGGGTGAGACCCAGTACTTC	CASSLAGGLGGETQYF
TRBJ1-5	NA	NA	TRBV18	TGTGCCAGCTCACAGGACGGGCGGGGGGATCAGCCCCAGCATTTT	CASSQDGRGDQPQHF
TRBJ2-3	TRBD1	NA	TRBV4-1	TGCGCCAGCAGCCAACCGGGACAGGGGATGGATACGCAGTATTTT	CASSQPGQGMDTQYF
TRBJ2-5	NA	NA	TRBV7-9	TGTGCCAGCAGCTTAGCGCAGGGACAAGGCCAAGAGACCCAGTACTTC	CASSLAQGQGQETQYF
TRBJ1-6	NA	NA	TRBV28	TGTGCCAGCAGTCCCTCTTTCCGGGGAAGGGATAATTCACCCCTCCACTTT	CASSPSFRGRDNSPLHF
TRBJ2-7	NA	NA	TRBV30	TGTGCCTGGAGGGCGGTCTATGCTCCCCCCGAGCAGTACTTC	CAWRAVYAPPEQYF
TRBJ2-5	TRBD2	NA	TRBV5-4	TGTGCCAGCAGCTCCGAAGGACTAGCGGGAGGAGAGACCCAGTACTTC	CASSSEGLAGGETQYF
TRBJ2-1	TRBD2	NA	TRBV4-1	TGCGCCAGCAGCCCGAATATGCGGGGGGGAGCCAATGAGCAGTTCTTC	CASSPNMRGGANEQFF
TRBJ1-4	NA	few	TRBV4-2	TGTGCCAGCAGCCAAGGGTCGGGGGAGGATGAAAAACTGTTTTTT	CASSQGSGEDEKLFF
TRBJ1-1	NA	NA	TRBV6-1	TGTGCCAGCAGTGCATCAGGCACGAACACTGAAGCTTTCTTT	CASSASGTNTEAFF
TRBJ1-2	TRBD1	NA	TRBV6-1	TGTGCCAGCAGTGCCTTAACTCAGGGGGCTGAAGGCTACACCTTC	CASSALTQGAEGYTF
TRBJ2-1	TRBD2	NA	TRBV7-2	TGTGCCAGCAGCCCCCGGCGGCTAGCGGGCTTCAATGAGCAGTTCTTC	CASSPRRLAGFNEQFF
TRBJ2-7	TRBD1	NA	TRBV27	TGTGCCAGCAGTTCAACCCCGGGACAGGGCTACGAGCAGTACTTC	CASSSTPGQGYEQYF
TRBJ2-2	NA	NA	TRBV5-1	TGCGCCAGCAGCCGAGAGGGCAGATATGTCGGGGAGCTGTTTTTT	CASSREGRYVGELFF
TRBJ1-2	TRBD1	NA	TRBV30	TGTGCCTGGAATAAAAACCGGGACAGCAACTATGGCTACACCTTC	CAWNKNRDSNYGYTF
TRBJ1-2	NA	NA	TRBV27	TGTGCCAGCGGGGGGTTCTATGGCTACACCTTC	CASGGFYGYTF
TRBJ2-7	TRBD2	NA	TRBV25-1	TGTGCCAGCAGTGCCGGGACTAGCGGGAGCGAGCAGTACTTC	CASSAGTSGSEQYF
TRBJ2-7	NA	NA	TRBV6-5	TGTGCCAGCAGCTACGGACAGAGCTACGAGCAGTACTTC	CASSYGQSYEQYF
TRBJ1-5	NA	few	TRBV2	TGTGCCAGCGTACAGGGCCCTTGGAGCAATCAGCCCCAGCATTTT	CASVQGPWSNQPQHF
TRBJ2-3	NA	NA	TRBV6-4	TGTGCCAGCAGTGACCGGGGAGGCCCAGATACGCAGTATTTT	CASSDRGGPDTQYF
TRBJ1-2	NA	once	TRBV6-4	TGTGCCAGCAGTGACGGGCAGGGAGGCTATGGCTACACCTTC	CASSDGQGGYGYTF
TRBJ2-7	TRBD2	NA	TRBV5-1	TGCGCCAGCAGCGAAGAGACTAGCGGGGGGCCCTCCTACGAGCAGTACTTC	CASSEETSGGPSYEQYF
TRBJ1-2	NA	few	TRBV15	TGTGCCACCAGCAGAGATCAGGATAACTATGGCTACACCTTC	CATSRDQDNYGYTF
TRBJ2-7	NA	NA	TRBV21-1	TGTGCCAGCAGCGAAGGACAGGGACCGTGGGACCTCCCAACCTACGAGCAGTACTTC	CASSEGQGPWDLPTYEQYF
TRBJ2-2	NA	NA	TRBV15	TGTGCCACCAGCAGAGATCATCGGGAGCTGTTTTTT	CATSRDHRELFF
TRBJ1-3	NA	NA	TRBV13	TGTGCCAGCAGCTTAGGAACGGGGGGAGGTGGAAACACCATATATTTT	CASSLGTGGGGNTIYF